Below are 12 T cell receptor beta chains sequenced from a single sample in a study of CD8 T cells in Susac syndrome. RNA in amounts of about 0.45 to 1 ug was reverse transcribed with random hexamers. Each CDR3 protein is one row after TCRdb ran MiXCR on the immunoSEQ multiplex PCR reads. The sample contains about 400,000 distinct CDR3 sequences, 75% to 90% of which appear only once. The sample consisted of CD8+ T cells from PBMCs. These receptors came from a human donor with multiple sclerosis.

This chain links TRBV14 with TRBJ2-2; D unclear. Germline V gene sequence: CDR1 SGHDN, CDR2 FVKESK. The length of the CDR3 is 12 residues. The V end was cut by 11 bases, the J end by 3 bases, with 10 bases between. The CDR3 DNA reads as TGTGCCTCGGCCAGCTACACCGGGGAGCTGTTTTTT. Residues: CASASYTGELFF.

The genes are TRBV7-9 and TRBJ1-1; 7 nucleotides align to TRBD1. Trimming took 1 base from V and 3 from J; bases not matched to a gene: 2. The CDR3 is made up of 14 amino acids. Germline CDR1 is SEHNR and CDR2 is FQNEAQ (reference sequence). The CDR3 bases are TGTGCCAGCAGCTTAGTCAGGGGGGACACTGAAGCTTTCTTT. It codes for CASSLVRGDTEAFF.

The rearrangement uses TRBV3-1 and TRBJ2-2; D is possibly TRBD2 (6 bases). The CDR3 runs to 16 residues. Germline CDR1 reads LGHDT; CDR2 reads YNNKEL (reference sequence). Deletions cut 0 bases from V and 2 bases from J, with 10 bases between. The CDR3 region is CASSQEEGVNTGELFF. The DNA of the CDR3 is TGTGCCAGCAGCCAAGAGGAGGGAGTAAACACCGGGGAGCTGTTTTTT.

The J gene is TRBJ1-2, the V gene TRBV18; D is perhaps TRBD1 (6 bases). The V gene lost 4 bases and the J gene lost 3 bases, with 24 bases spanning the gap. The germline V gene has CDR1 KGHSH and CDR2 LQKENI. This CDR3 has 18 amino acids. CDR3 bases: TGTGCCAGCTCACTATATTCTCCACAGGGTGTGTTGGACTATGGCTACACCTTC. It encodes CASSLYSPQGVLDYGYTF.

The V gene is TRBV30, the J gene TRBJ1-1; D uncertain. Germline V gene sequence: CDR1 GTSNPN, CDR2 SVGIG (reference sequence). The CDR3 consists of 12 residues. Trimming shortened V by 3 bases and J by 5 bases, and 10 bases separated the two germline ends. CDR3 protein: CAWSLGWTEAFF. The DNA of the CDR3 is TGTGCCTGGAGCCTGGGGTGGACTGAAGCTTTCTTT.

About this clonotype itself: A single base separates this from a much larger clone, so it may be a read error. The gene calls are TRBV28 and TRBJ2-7; 8 bases agree with TRBD1. CDR1 MDHEN and CDR2 SYDVKM come from the germline V gene. The CDR3 runs 13 residues. Unmatched junction bases numbered 5, after V lost 5 bases and J lost 5 bases. The CDR3 DNA is TGTGCCAGCAGTCCCGGACAGGGCCACGAGCAGTACTTC. Its translation: CASSPGQGHEQYF.

The V gene is TRBV10-3, the J gene TRBJ2-7; 7 bases are shared with TRBD2. The CDR3 has 13 residues. In germline, CDR1 is ENHRY, CDR2 SYGVKD. The ends lost 7 bases at V and 3 bases at J; junction bases unmatched: 6. The CDR3 nucleotides read TGTGCCATCATGGCGGGGGAAAACTACGAGCAGTACTTC. It yields the protein CAIMAGENYEQYF.

The genes are TRBV4-1 and TRBJ2-3; perhaps TRBD2 as D (5 bases). From germline, CDR1 is MGHRA and CDR2 YSYEKL. The V gene lost 4 bases and the J gene lost 0 bases, with 17 bases spanning the gap. This CDR3 spans 17 amino acids. CDR3 loop: CASSPLGIGQSTDTQYF. CDR3 bases: TGCGCCAGCAGCCCCCTCGGGATAGGGCAAAGCACAGATACGCAGTATTTT.

This chain uses TRBV6-1 with TRBJ2-3, with a possible D match to TRBD2 (6 bases). CDR3 length equals 17 residues. With 6 bases removed from V and 0 bases from J, the gap between germline ends came to 19 bases. CDR1 is MNHNS and CDR2 is SASEGT in the germline V gene. CDR3 amino acids: CASSLEGFTLSTDTQYF. The CDR3 nucleotides read TGTGCCAGCAGCCTGGAGGGATTTACTCTGAGCACAGATACGCAGTATTTT.

The chain joins TRBV29-1 to TRBJ1-2; 8 nucleotides align to TRBD1. The CDR3 spans 15 residues. V shed 1 base, J shed 5 bases, and the junction held 9 bases outside the gene matches. Germline V gene data show CDR1 as SQVTM and CDR2 as ANQGSEA. The chain's CDR3 is CSVEGSRGRGYGYTF. DNA of the CDR3: TGCAGCGTTGAAGGATCCAGGGGGCGAGGATATGGCTACACCTTC.

The chain has TRBV4-1 and TRBJ2-2; either TRBD1 or TRBD2 may supply D (6 bases each). The CDR3 consists of 14 residues. Trimming shortened V by 4 bases and J by 4 bases, and 10 bases separated the two germline ends. Germline V gene sequence: CDR1 MGHRA, CDR2 YSYEKL. Here the CDR3 reads CASSPRGLTGELFF. Written as DNA, the CDR3 is TGCGCCAGCAGCCCTCGGGGGCTCACCGGGGAGCTGTTTTTT.

The rearrangement uses TRBV5-8 and TRBJ1-5; no firm D call. V was trimmed by 1 base and J by 9 bases, leaving 8 bases between them. The CDR3 extends over 12 amino acids. The V gene's germline CDR1 is SGHTS and CDR2 YDEGEE. The CDR3 loop reads CASSLIGPPQHF. CDR3 coding DNA: TGTGCCAGCAGCTTGATTGGCCCGCCCCAGCATTTT.